These 7 T cell receptor beta chains share one sample of origin, sequenced in a study of T cells in Graves' hyperthyroidism and ophthalmopathy. Amplified regions were TCR beta CDR3 sequences from RNA transcripts. A set of HTBI primers served as the primers for a first-round RT-PCR of the TCR CDR3. TCRdb analysed the multiplex PCR reads with MiXCR anew, one entry per CDR3 protein. The profile shows about half a million distinct CDR3 sequences, just under 20% of them singletons. Source material: blood. All receptors derive from a man aged 40-50 years with Graves' ophthalmopathy.

This clonotype was counted a few times. The rearrangement uses TRBV7-9 and TRBJ2-3; a possible D gene is TRBD1 (5 bases). Per the germline V gene, CDR1 is SEHNR and CDR2 is FQNEAQ (reference sequence). V was cut by 0 bases and J by 7 bases, with 11 bases left in between. The CDR3 totals 14 residues. For the CDR3, the DNA is TGTGCCAGCAGCTTAGCCGTACAGGCAAATACGCAGTATTTT. Amino acids: CASSLAVQANTQYF. Complete variable domain (other parts from reference TRBV7-9 and TRBJ2-3): DTGVSQNPRHKITKRGQNVTFRCDPISEHNRLYWYRQTLGQGPEFLTYFQNEAQLEKSRLLSDRFSAERPKGSFSTLEIQRTEQGDSAMYLCASSLAVQANTQYFGPGTRLTVL.

This clonotype turned up a few times. The chain joins TRBV27 to TRBJ2-7; 8 bases align to TRBD1. CDR3 size: 12 residues. Germline trimming cut 6 bases from V and 7 bases from J; bases unmatched to any gene: 5. Germline V lookup: CDR1 MNHEY, CDR2 SMNVEV (reference sequence). The CDR3 DNA sequence: TGTGCCAGCAGGCAGGGGGCAAGGGAGCAGTACTTC. It codes for CASRQGAREQYF.

A few counts support this clonotype. The chain employs TRBV19 and TRBJ1-2; tentatively, D is TRBD1 (5 bases). The CDR3 extends over 15 amino acids. V was shortened by 7 bases and J by 4 bases, with 19 bases between the two germline ends. The germline CDR1 and CDR2 sequences are LNHDA and SQIVND (reference sequence). CDR3 sequence (DNA): TGTGCCAGTATGCCGGAGGGGTTAGCGCCCTATGGCTACACCTTC. As protein: CASMPEGLAPYGYTF.

This clonotype was recorded a few times. The V and J genes are TRBV5-1 and TRBJ1-1; no clear D gene. There are 13 residues in the CDR3. The germline gives CDR1 SGHRS, CDR2 YFSETQ. V was trimmed by 2 bases and J by 6 bases, leaving 11 bases between them. CDR3: CASSLRTGPEAFF. CDR3 bases: TGCGCCAGCAGCTTAAGGACCGGGCCTGAAGCTTTCTTT.

The chain couples TRBV20-1 to TRBJ2-1, with 8 bases lining up with TRBD2. Germline V gene sequence: CDR1 DFQATT, CDR2 SNEGSKA (reference sequence). V was clipped by 1 base and J by 5 bases; unmatched bases: 10. The CDR3 contains 16 residues. As DNA, the CDR3 is TGCAGTGCTAGAGGCGGAGCGGGGGCACTGAACAATGAGCAGTTCTTC. It yields the protein CSARGGAGALNNEQFF.

This chain joins TRBV5-1 and TRBJ2-7, with D possibly being TRBD1 (6 bases). Germline V CDR1 and CDR2: SGHRS, YFSETQ. V was clipped by 6 bases and J by 7 bases, with 11 bases between them. This CDR3 has 11 amino acids. The CDR3 region is CASKDSHEQYF. Here the CDR3 DNA reads TGCGCCAGCAAGGACAGTCATGAGCAGTACTTC.

This clonotype was observed a few times. The chain's CDR3 is CASSAQRVEKLFF. CDR3 coding DNA: TGTGCCAGCAGTGCGCAAAGGGTGGAAAAACTGTTTTTT. J is TRBJ1-4 and V is TRBV2; D uncertain. The CDR3 covers 13 residues. V lost 4 bases and J 8 bases, leaving 11 bases between the germline ends. CDR1 and CDR2 from the germline V gene are SNHLY and FYNNEI.